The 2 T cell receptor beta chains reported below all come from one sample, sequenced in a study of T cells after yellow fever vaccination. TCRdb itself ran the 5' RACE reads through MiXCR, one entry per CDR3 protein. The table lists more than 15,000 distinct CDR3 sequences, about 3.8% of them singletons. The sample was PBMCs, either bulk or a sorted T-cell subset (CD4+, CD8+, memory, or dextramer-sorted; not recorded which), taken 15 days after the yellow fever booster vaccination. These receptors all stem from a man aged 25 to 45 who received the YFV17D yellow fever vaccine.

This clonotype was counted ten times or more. CDR3 bases: TGTGCCAGTGTACAAGGACCCCCCGGCGCCCATGAGCAGTTCTTC. As protein: CASVQGPPGAHEQFF. The J gene is TRBJ2-1, the V gene TRBV19, with D hard to call. V lost 8 bases to trimming and J lost 8 bases, with 22 bases between them. Germline CDR1 and CDR2: LNHDA and SQIVND (reference sequence). The CDR3 loop spans 15 amino acids.

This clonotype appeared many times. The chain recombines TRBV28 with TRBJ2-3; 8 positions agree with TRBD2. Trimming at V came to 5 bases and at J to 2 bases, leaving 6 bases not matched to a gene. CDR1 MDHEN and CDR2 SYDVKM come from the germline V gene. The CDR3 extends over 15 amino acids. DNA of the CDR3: TGTGCCAGCAGTATCAGCGGGAGAGCCACAGATACGCAGTATTTT. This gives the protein CASSISGRATDTQYF.